Listed here are 26 T cell receptor beta chains from one sample, sequenced in a study of cytomegalovirus exposure and HLA in healthy donors. The PCR contained 60 Vbeta and 13 Jbeta primers. Here immunoSEQ multiplex PCR was the method, and the copy in TCRdb shows in-frame clones only, minus some. The sample gives 110,000 or so clones, about 72% of which show up once; around 5% is in the top ten. The sequenced sample consisted of PBMCs. The receptors derive from a man aged 45-65 years in good health and CMV-seropositive.

In nucleotides, the CDR3 is TGTGCCAGCAGTACTGAACTCCAAGCTAACTATGGCTACACCTTC. The encoded protein is CASSTELQANYGYTF. V gene TRBV7-2 combines with J gene TRBJ1-2; D is unclear. Trimming removed 6 bases from V and 0 bases from J, with 14 bases in between. Germline CDR1 is SGHTA and CDR2 is FQGNSA. The CDR3 extends over 15 amino acids.

With regard to this clone: At the DNA level, this CDR3 is encoded by other sequences in the same sample as well. J is TRBJ2-7 and V is TRBV5-4; a possible D gene is TRBD1 (5 bases). Trimming removed 5 bases at V and 3 bases at J, with 12 bases between. The CDR3 loop spans 13 amino acids. The germline V gene has CDR1 SGHNT and CDR2 YYREEE (reference sequence). CDR3 protein: CASSRGFLYEQYF. The CDR3 region has the DNA TGTGCCAGCAGTAGGGGTTTTCTCTACGAGCAGTACTTC.

J is TRBJ2-5 and V is TRBV5-1, with D perhaps matching TRBD1 (6 bases). V shed 5 bases and J shed 5 bases, with 13 bases lying between them. The CDR3 totals 13 residues. Germline CDR1 is SGHRS and CDR2 is YFSETQ. The CDR3 spells CASRIYRGETQYF. The CDR3 DNA is TGCGCCAGCAGGATCTATAGGGGGGAGACCCAGTACTTC.

V is TRBV7-9 and J is TRBJ1-1, with D hard to call. Trimming took off 4 bases at V and 0 bases at J, with 9 bases between the two ends. This CDR3 is 14 amino acids long. In germline, CDR1 is SEHNR, CDR2 FQNEAQ (reference sequence). The CDR3 DNA reads as TGTGCCAGCAGCTCGCGAATGATGAACACTGAAGCTTTCTTT. This sequence encodes CASSSRMMNTEAFF.

This clone appeared once. The J gene is TRBJ1-1, the V gene TRBV30, with 7 bases lining up with TRBD1. The CDR3 spans 12 residues. The V gene's germline CDR1 is GTSNPN and CDR2 SVGIG (reference sequence). V was pared by 8 bases and J by 2 bases, with 5 bases of the junction left unmatched. The CDR3 protein is CASNRGNTEAFF. CDR3 in DNA: TGTGCCAGCAACAGGGGAAACACTGAAGCTTTCTTT.

The CDR3 coding sequence is TGTGCCAGCAGAACTAAGTGGGAGACCCAGTACTTC. This sequence encodes CASRTKWETQYF. The chain is built from TRBV28 and TRBJ2-5; D is unresolved. V gave up 6 bases and J gave up 5 bases, with 10 bases separating them. Germline CDR1 is MDHEN and CDR2 is SYDVKM. The CDR3 contains 12 residues.

The V and J genes are TRBV7-2 and TRBJ2-5; D gene ambiguous. The V end lost 0 bases, the J end lost 2 bases, and 10 bases lay between the germline ends. The germline CDR1 and CDR2 sequences are SGHTA and FQGNSA. The CDR3 covers 15 residues. In DNA, the CDR3 is TGTGCCAGCAGCTTAGCCTTAGGAGATCAAGAGACCCAGTACTTC. Its translation is CASSLALGDQETQYF. Supplemented by reference TRBV7-2 and TRBJ2-5, the full variable domain reads GAGVSQSPSNKVTEKGKDVELRCDPISGHTALYWYRQSLGQGLEFLIYFQGNSAPDKSGLPSDRFSAERTGGSVSTLTIQRTQQEDSAVYLCASSLALGDQETQYFGPGTRLLVL.

This chain joins TRBV5-6 and TRBJ2-7; 7 bases align to TRBD1. Looked up from germline, CDR1 is SGHDT and CDR2 is YYEEEE. V shed 2 bases and J 7 bases; nucleotides not matched to a gene: 6. CDR3 length: 13 residues. The CDR3 nucleotides are TGTGCCAGCAGCTTTGGTTACAGGGGAGAGCAGTACTTC. Amino acids: CASSFGYRGEQYF.

This clone has a handful of counts. Other DNA sequences in the sample encode the same CDR3. V and J are TRBV7-2 and TRBJ1-1; no clear D. From germline, CDR1 is SGHTA and CDR2 FQGNSA. This CDR3 has 13 amino acids. V lost 5 bases, J lost 1 base, and 8 bases lay in between. In DNA form, the CDR3 reads TGTGCCAGCAGCCTGACGGGGAACACTGAAGCTTTCTTT. Translation gives CASSLTGNTEAFF.

V usage is TRBV6-5 and J usage is TRBJ1-2; 7 bases map to TRBD1. Germline V gives CDR1 MNHEY, CDR2 SVGAGI. This CDR3 region has 14 residues. J gave up 5 bases and V 4 bases, and 7 bases lay outside the gene matches. The CDR3 DNA reads as TGTGCCAGCAGTTTGGAGGGGGCAGGGTATGGCTACACCTTC. Translation: CASSLEGAGYGYTF.

The chain links TRBV6-1 to TRBJ1-2; 8 bases fit TRBD1. The ends lost 6 bases at V and 4 bases at J; junction bases unmatched: 4. Germline assignment: CDR1 MNHNS and CDR2 SASEGT. This CDR3 has 13 amino acids. Here the CDR3 DNA reads TGTGCCAGCAGCGGGGACAGGCTCTATGGCTACACCTTC. Protein product: CASSGDRLYGYTF.

The chain uses TRBV4-2 and TRBJ2-5, with a weak D call TRBD1 (6 bases). Germline V gene lookup returns CDR1 LGHNA and CDR2 YNFKEQ. This CDR3 is 13 amino acids long. V gave up 3 bases and J gave up 2 bases, with 7 bases separating them. CDR3 sequence reads: CASSQDSQETQYF. Here the CDR3 DNA reads TGTGCCAGCAGCCAGGACAGTCAAGAGACCCAGTACTTC.

The count of this clone is one. This chain uses TRBV6-1 with TRBJ2-1; 15 bases match TRBD2. The CDR3 is made up of 19 amino acids. J was trimmed by 5 bases and V by 2 bases; bases with no gene match: 10. Germline CDR1 MNHNS, CDR2 SASEGT. The CDR3 reads CASSESGTSGRRGNNEQFF. CDR3 DNA: TGTGCCAGCAGTGAATCCGGGACTAGCGGGAGGAGGGGCAACAATGAGCAGTTCTTC.

The table lists this clone with a few counts. The chain links TRBV5-1 to TRBJ1-2; 9 positions match TRBD1. V was pared by 4 bases and J by 7 bases, with 14 bases of the junction left unmatched. In germline, CDR1 is SGHRS, CDR2 YFSETQ. The CDR3 covers 16 residues. CDR3 sequence reads: CASSPGQGPAAGGYTF. As DNA, the CDR3 is TGCGCCAGCAGCCCGGGACAGGGCCCCGCGGCGGGTGGCTACACCTTC.

The V call is TRBV16, the J call TRBJ1-2; weak D call: TRBD1 (6 bases). The ends were cut back, 6 bases at V and 6 bases at J, with 14 bases in the middle. The V gene's germline CDR1 is KGHSY and CDR2 FQNENV. The CDR3 runs to 13 residues. The CDR3 protein is CASSPRQEHGYTF. CDR3 DNA sequence: TGTGCCAGCAGTCCACGACAGGAACATGGCTACACCTTC.

Written as DNA, the CDR3 is TGCGCCAGCAGCCTCGGACTAGCGGGATTGAGGGCCGGGGAGCTGTTTTTT. It yields the protein CASSLGLAGLRAGELFF. This chain connects TRBV4-3 to TRBJ2-2, with TRBD2 identical over 12 bases. From germline, CDR1 is LGHNA and CDR2 YSLEER. This CDR3 contains 17 residues. The trim removed 4 bases at V and 6 bases at J, leaving 9 bases unmatched.

The V gene is TRBV5-1, the J gene TRBJ2-3, with D perhaps matching TRBD2 (5 bases). V was shortened by 0 bases and J by 0 bases, with 11 bases between the two germline ends. The CDR3 spans 16 residues. CDR1 is SGHRS, CDR2 YFSETQ, per germline. CDR3 DNA: TGCGCCAGCAGCTTGGCGGCGGGTCATAGCACAGATACGCAGTATTTT. Encoded protein: CASSLAAGHSTDTQYF.

The chain combines TRBV7-9 with TRBJ1-5, with TRBD1 matching 8 bases. The V gene end was trimmed by 5 bases and the J gene end by 2 bases; junction bases not matched to a gene: 2. CDR1 and CDR2 (germline): SEHNR, FQNEAQ (reference sequence). This CDR3 spans 14 amino acids. CDR3 in amino acids: CASSATGGNQPQHF. The CDR3 region has the DNA TGTGCCAGCAGCGCGACAGGGGGCAATCAGCCCCAGCATTTT.

This clone has just one count. This rearrangement joins TRBV28 to TRBJ1-1; tentatively, D is TRBD1 (6 bases). The CDR3 runs to 14 residues. The V end lost 3 bases, the J end lost 5 bases, and 13 bases lay between the germline ends. The germline CDR1 and CDR2 sequences are MDHEN and SYDVKM. Here the CDR3 DNA reads TGTGCCAGCAGTTTGAGCCTCCAGGGGACTGAAGCTTTCTTT. This sequence encodes CASSLSLQGTEAFF.

As for this clone: The sample holds other DNA sequences that translate to the same CDR3. This sequence joins TRBV7-2 and TRBJ2-7; D remains unclear. The CDR3 loop spans 12 amino acids. In germline, CDR1 is SGHTA, CDR2 FQGNSA. Trimming took 6 bases from V and 0 from J, leaving 6 bases between them. Written as DNA, the CDR3 is TGTGCCAGCAGTCCCAGCTCCTACGAGCAGTACTTC. The encoded protein is CASSPSSYEQYF.

The chain carries TRBV20-1 and TRBJ1-2; no definite D call. This CDR3 is 11 amino acids long. Deletions cut 6 bases from V and 8 bases from J, with 13 bases between. The germline CDR1 and CDR2 sequences are DFQATT and SNEGSKA (reference sequence). As DNA, the CDR3 is TGCAGTGCCCCGGCCGCGGGGGGCTACACCTTC. Residues: CSAPAAGGYTF.

This clone was seen only a few times. A far more abundant clone sits one base away, making this likely a read error. The chain combines TRBV4-3 with TRBJ1-1; D is perhaps TRBD1 (6 bases). The CDR3 covers 13 residues. Trimming left V 4 bases short and J 7 bases short, with 13 bases between. Germline lookup yields CDR1 LGHNA and CDR2 YSLEER. CDR3 nucleotide sequence: TGCGCCAGCAGCCTCTGGGCAGGGGATGAAGCTTTCTTT. Encoded protein: CASSLWAGDEAFF.

The count of this clone is one. V usage is TRBV19 and J usage is TRBJ2-1; a weak D match, TRBD1 (5 bases). CDR3 length: 13 residues. Trimming pared 3 bases from V and 5 bases from J, leaving 8 bases between. Germline CDR1 is LNHDA and CDR2 is SQIVND (reference sequence). The CDR3 coding sequence is TGTGCCAGTAGTATCAGGGTCAACAATGAGCAGTTCTTC. As protein: CASSIRVNNEQFF.

This chain joins TRBV25-1 and TRBJ2-7; D is possibly TRBD2 (5 bases). There are 14 residues in the CDR3. Trimming cost V 4 bases and J 4 bases, with 14 bases left between them. The germline CDR1 and CDR2 sequences are MGHDK and SYGVNS. Written as DNA, the CDR3 is TGTGCCAGCAGTGTGAGGGAAAGGAAATACGAGCAGTACTTC. Encoded protein: CASSVRERKYEQYF.

This clone turned up a few times. This rearrangement joins TRBV2 to TRBJ2-3, with 14 bases matching TRBD2. Germline trimming cut 6 bases from V and 5 bases from J; bases unmatched to any gene: 7. The CDR3 is 16 residues long. Germline lookup yields CDR1 SNHLY and CDR2 FYNNEI. As DNA, the CDR3 is TGTGCCAGCAGGGAGACTAGCGGGAGGGTCGGAGATACGCAGTATTTT. It specifies CASRETSGRVGDTQYF.

This chain links TRBV7-2 with TRBJ2-7; D remains unclear. The germline V gene encodes CDR1 SGHTA and CDR2 FQGNSA. The V and J ends lost 6 bases and 3 bases respectively, with 9 bases between them. The CDR3 covers 12 residues. CDR3 sequence (DNA): TGTGCCAGCAGTCCGTCCCTCTACGAGCAGTACTTC. It yields the protein CASSPSLYEQYF.